This TCR beta chain was sequenced in a study of shared clonotypes between healthy human individuals. Findings and caveats of the study: The diversity represented, both genetic and in exposure history, was limited by few donors. Compared with clonotypes that all four donors shared, non-shared clonotypes had lower generation probabilities.

Remarks on this clone: Its specificity is unknown.

Deep level was the assay's run setting. Sequenced by immunoSEQ multiplex PCR; TCRdb stores in-frame clones only, minus some. In the table there are some 2.1 million clones, 90% to 95% of which are singletons. CDR3 length equals 15 residues. From germline, CDR1 is ENHRY and CDR2 SYGVKD. Trimming cost V 3 bases and J 6 bases; bases outside gene matches: 7. This receptor was obtained from a man aged 18 to 29 in good health. The gene calls are TRBV10-3 and TRBJ1-4, with 7 positions matching TRBD1. The specimen was naive CD4+ T cells sorted from blood. Subset specified: CD45RA+ positively selected. CDR3 bases: TGTGCCATCAGTGATCCCGGACAGGAGCATGAAAAACTGTTTTTT. It encodes CAISDPGQEHEKLFF.